Each of the 5 T cell receptor beta chains below was sequenced from the same sample in a study of T-cell reconstitution after alpha-beta-depleted transplantation in children. Unique molecular identifiers were used to barcode this TCRbeta library. TCRdb analysed the PCR reads with MiXCR anew, one entry per CDR3 protein. The sample lists 700,000 or so distinct CDR3 sequences; about an eighth were seen once. Sequencing was performed on PBMCs, taken before TCRalphabeta/CD19-depleted stem cell transplant. The receptors come from a girl aged 2-10 years with congenital amegakaryocytic thrombocytopenia, due to receive a stem cell transplant.

Ten or more counts support this clonotype. The rearrangement links TRBV10-2 to TRBJ2-7; possibly TRBD2 for D (6 bases). The CDR3 sequence is 16 residues long. V was trimmed by 1 base and J by 2 bases, leaving 15 bases between them. CDR1 and CDR2 (germline): WSHSY, SAAADI. CDR3 in amino acids: CASSEWRGDHTYEQYF. CDR3 bases: TGCGCCAGCAGTGAGTGGAGGGGCGACCATACCTACGAGCAGTACTTC.

This clonotype was seen more than once but under ten times. The rearrangement joins TRBV29-1 to TRBJ1-1, with D possibly TRBD1 on 6 matching bases. CDR3 length equals 15 residues. CDR1 is SQVTM, CDR2 ANQGSEA, per germline. V shed 2 bases and J shed 3 bases, with 16 bases lying between them. The CDR3, as DNA: TGCAGCGTTGAAAGAGGGGGGCGGTGGGACACTGAAGCTTTCTTT. Amino acid sequence: CSVERGGRWDTEAFF.

The count of this clonotype is one. A clone one base away is much larger, so this may be a read error. V is TRBV7-9 and J is TRBJ1-1; D is unresolved. Germline V gene sequence: CDR1 SEHNR, CDR2 FQNEAQ (reference sequence). The CDR3 runs 14 residues. The CDR3 bases are TGTGCCAACAGCTTAGTAGGAGATTACACTGAAGCTTTCTTT. Protein sequence: CANSLVGDYTEAFF.

This clonotype has only a few counts. The gene calls are TRBV11-2 and TRBJ2-2, with TRBD1 as a possible D gene (5 bases). Trimming cost V 7 bases and J 4 bases, with 22 bases left between them. The CDR3 covers 17 residues. Per germline, CDR1 SGHAT and CDR2 FQNNGV. The CDR3 region is CASNPWGRAEFTGELFF. CDR3 nucleotide sequence: TGTGCCAGCAACCCCTGGGGCAGGGCGGAATTCACCGGGGAGCTGTTTTTT. The complete variable domain, with remaining parts taken from reference TRBV11-2 and TRBJ2-2, reads EAGVAQSPRYKIIEKRQSVAFWCNPISGHATLYWYQQILGQGPKLLIQFQNNGVVDDSQLPKDRFSAERLKGVDSTLKIQPAKLEDSAVYLCASNPWGRAEFTGELFFGEGSRLTVL.

This clonotype was seen repeatedly, ten times or more. J is TRBJ2-7 and V is TRBV5-1; D is unclear. This CDR3 spans 13 amino acids. Germline V gives CDR1 SGHRS, CDR2 YFSETQ. V shed 0 bases and J shed 0 bases, with 4 bases lying between them. Written as DNA, the CDR3 is TGCGCCAGCAGCTTGGCGGGCTCCTACGAGCAGTACTTC. Translated, it gives CASSLAGSYEQYF. Using reference TRBV5-1 and TRBJ2-7 for the parts outside the CDR3, the full variable domain is KAGVTQTPRYLIKTRGQQVTLSCSPISGHRSVSWYQQTPGQGLQFLFEYFSETQRNKGNFPGRFSGRQFSNSRSEMNVSTLELGDSALYLCASSLAGSYEQYFGPGTRLTVT.